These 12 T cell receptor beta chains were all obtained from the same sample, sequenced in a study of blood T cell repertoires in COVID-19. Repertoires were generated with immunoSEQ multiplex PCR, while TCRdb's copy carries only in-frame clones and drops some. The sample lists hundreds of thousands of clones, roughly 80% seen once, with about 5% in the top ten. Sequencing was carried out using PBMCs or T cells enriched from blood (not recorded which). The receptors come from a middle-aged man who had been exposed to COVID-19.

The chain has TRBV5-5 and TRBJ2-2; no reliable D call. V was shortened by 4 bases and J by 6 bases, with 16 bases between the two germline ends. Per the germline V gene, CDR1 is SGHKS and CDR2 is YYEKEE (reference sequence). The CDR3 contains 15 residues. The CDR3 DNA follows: TGTGCCAGCAGCCGACAAACTGTTAGTCCCGGGGAGCTGTTTTTT. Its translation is CASSRQTVSPGELFF.

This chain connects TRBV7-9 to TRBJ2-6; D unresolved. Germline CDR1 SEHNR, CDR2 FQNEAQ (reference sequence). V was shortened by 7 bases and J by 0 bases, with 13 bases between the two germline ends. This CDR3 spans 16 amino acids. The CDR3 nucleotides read TGTGCCAGCACCTCCTTGTTTGTCTCTGGGGCCAACGTCCTGACTTTC. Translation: CASTSLFVSGANVLTF.

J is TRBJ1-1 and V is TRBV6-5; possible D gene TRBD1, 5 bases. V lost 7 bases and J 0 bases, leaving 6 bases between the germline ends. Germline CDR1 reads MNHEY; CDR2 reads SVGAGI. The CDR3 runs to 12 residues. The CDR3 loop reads CASMTVNTEAFF. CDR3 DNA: TGTGCCAGCATGACAGTGAACACTGAAGCTTTCTTT.

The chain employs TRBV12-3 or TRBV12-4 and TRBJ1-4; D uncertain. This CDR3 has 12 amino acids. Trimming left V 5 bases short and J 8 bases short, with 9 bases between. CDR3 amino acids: CASSDGGEKLFF. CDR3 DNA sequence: TGTGCCAGCAGTGACGGCGGCGAAAAACTGTTTTTT.

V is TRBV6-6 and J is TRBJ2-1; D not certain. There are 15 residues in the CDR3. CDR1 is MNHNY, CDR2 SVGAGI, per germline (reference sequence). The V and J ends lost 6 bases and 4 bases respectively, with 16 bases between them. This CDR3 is CASSPGQFLYNEQFF. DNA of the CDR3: TGTGCCAGCAGCCCTGGGCAGTTCCTATACAATGAGCAGTTCTTC.

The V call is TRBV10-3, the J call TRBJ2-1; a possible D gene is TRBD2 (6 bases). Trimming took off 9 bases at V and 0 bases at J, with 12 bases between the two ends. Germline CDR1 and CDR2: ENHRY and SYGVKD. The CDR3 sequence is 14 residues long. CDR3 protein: CAMAGGSSYNEQFF. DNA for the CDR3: TGTGCCATGGCTGGAGGGAGCTCCTACAATGAGCAGTTCTTC.

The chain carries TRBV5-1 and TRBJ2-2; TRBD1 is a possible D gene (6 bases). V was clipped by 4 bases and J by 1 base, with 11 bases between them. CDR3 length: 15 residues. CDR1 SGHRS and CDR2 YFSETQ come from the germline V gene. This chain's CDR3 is CASSPGTKNTGELFF. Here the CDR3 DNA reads TGCGCCAGCAGCCCCGGGACAAAGAACACCGGGGAGCTGTTTTTT.

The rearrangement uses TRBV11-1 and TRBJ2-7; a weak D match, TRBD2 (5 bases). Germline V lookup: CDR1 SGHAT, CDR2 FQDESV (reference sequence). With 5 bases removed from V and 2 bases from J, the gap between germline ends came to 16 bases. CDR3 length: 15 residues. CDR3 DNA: TGTGCCAGCAGCCCCAAGGACTCTCGCCCCTACGAGCAGTACTTC. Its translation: CASSPKDSRPYEQYF.

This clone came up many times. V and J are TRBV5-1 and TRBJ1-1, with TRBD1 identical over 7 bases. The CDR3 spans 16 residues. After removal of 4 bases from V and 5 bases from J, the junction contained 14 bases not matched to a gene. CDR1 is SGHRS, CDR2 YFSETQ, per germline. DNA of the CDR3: TGCGCCAGCAGCCCGGGACAGCCCCGGGAAGTGACTGAAGCTTTCTTT. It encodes CASSPGQPREVTEAFF.

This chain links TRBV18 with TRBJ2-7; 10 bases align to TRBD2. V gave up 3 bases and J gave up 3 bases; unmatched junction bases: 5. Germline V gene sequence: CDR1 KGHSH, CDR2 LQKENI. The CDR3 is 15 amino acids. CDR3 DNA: TGTGCCAGCTCACCCTCTAGCGGGAGTAGCTACGAGCAGTACTTC. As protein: CASSPSSGSSYEQYF.

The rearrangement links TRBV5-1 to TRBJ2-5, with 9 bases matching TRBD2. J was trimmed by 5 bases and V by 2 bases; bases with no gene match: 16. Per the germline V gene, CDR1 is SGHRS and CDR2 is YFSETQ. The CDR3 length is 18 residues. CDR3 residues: CASSFRVGGIAGAETQYF. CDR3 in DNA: TGCGCCAGCAGCTTTCGAGTAGGGGGAATAGCGGGAGCGGAGACCCAGTACTTC.

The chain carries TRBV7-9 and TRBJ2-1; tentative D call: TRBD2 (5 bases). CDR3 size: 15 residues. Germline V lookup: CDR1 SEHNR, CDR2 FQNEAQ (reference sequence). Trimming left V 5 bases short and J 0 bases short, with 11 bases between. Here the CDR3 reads CASSPLGLSYNEQFF. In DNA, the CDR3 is TGTGCCAGCAGCCCACTAGGCCTCTCCTACAATGAGCAGTTCTTC.